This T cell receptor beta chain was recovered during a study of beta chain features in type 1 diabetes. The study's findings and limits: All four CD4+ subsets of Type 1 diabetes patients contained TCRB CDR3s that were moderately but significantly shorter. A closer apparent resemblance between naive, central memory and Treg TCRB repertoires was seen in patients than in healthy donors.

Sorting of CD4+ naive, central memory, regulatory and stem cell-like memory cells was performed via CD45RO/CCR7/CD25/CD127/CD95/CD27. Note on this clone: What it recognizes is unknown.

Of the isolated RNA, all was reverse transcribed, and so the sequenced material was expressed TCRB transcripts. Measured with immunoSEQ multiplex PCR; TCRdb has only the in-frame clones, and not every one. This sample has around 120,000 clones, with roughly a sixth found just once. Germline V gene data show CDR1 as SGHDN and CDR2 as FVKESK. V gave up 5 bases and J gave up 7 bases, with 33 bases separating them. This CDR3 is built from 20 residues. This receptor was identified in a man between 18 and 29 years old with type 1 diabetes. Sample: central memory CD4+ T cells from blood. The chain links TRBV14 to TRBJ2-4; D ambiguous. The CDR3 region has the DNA TGTGCCAGCAGCTCACGGCGGCAGACTGACCCTAACTCCCAAGCCAACATTCAGTACTTC. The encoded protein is CASSSRRQTDPNSQANIQYF.